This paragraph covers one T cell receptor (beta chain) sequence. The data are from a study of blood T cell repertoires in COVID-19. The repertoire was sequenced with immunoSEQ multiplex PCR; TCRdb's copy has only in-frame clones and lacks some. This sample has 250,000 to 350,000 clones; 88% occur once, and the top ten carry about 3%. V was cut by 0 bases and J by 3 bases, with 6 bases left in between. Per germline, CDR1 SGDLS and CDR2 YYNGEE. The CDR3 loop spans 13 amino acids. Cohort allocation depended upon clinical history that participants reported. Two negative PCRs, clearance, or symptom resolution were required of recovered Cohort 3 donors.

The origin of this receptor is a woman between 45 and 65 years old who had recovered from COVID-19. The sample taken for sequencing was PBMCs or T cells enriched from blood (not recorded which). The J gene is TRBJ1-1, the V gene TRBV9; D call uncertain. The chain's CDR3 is CASSVARDTEAFF. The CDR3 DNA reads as TGTGCCAGCAGCGTAGCCCGCGACACTGAAGCTTTCTTT. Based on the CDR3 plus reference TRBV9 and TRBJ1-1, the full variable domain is DSGVTQTPKHLITATGQRVTLRCSPRSGDLSVYWYQQSLDQGLQFLIQYYNGEERAKGNILERFSAQQFPDLHSELNLSSLELGDSALYFCASSVARDTEAFFGQGTRLTVV.